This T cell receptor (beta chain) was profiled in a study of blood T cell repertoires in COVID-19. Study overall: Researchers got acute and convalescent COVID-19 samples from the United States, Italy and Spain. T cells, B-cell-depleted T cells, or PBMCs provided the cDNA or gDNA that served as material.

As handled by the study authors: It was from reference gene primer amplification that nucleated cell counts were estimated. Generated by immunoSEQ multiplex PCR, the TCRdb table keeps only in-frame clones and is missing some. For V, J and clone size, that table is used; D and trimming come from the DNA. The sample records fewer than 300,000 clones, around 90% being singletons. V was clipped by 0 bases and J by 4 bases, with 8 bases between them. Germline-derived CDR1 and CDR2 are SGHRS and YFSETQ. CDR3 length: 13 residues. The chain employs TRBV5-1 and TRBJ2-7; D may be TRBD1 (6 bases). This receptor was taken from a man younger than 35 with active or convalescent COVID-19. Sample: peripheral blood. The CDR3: CASSLDRDYEQYF. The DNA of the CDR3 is TGCGCCAGCAGCTTGGACAGGGATTACGAGCAGTACTTC.